The 20 T cell receptor beta chains below were found in one sample sequenced in a study of T-cell reconstitution after alpha-beta-depleted transplantation in children. Unique molecular identifiers were used in preparing the TCRbeta library. A single record per CDR3 protein comes from TCRdb applying MiXCR to the PCR reads. The table records approximately 340,000 distinct CDR3 sequences, about a tenth of them present only once. The starting material was PBMCs from the stem cell graft donor, obtained from the stem cell graft. The receptor source for this set is a human donor who donated a stem cell graft to a child with acute lymphoblastic leukemia.

The sample holds a few counts of this clonotype. The V and J genes are TRBV20-1 and TRBJ1-6; D gene ambiguous. This CDR3 comprises 13 residues. CDR1 is DFQATT, CDR2 SNEGSKA, per germline (reference sequence). Trimming stripped 8 bases from V and 9 bases from J, with 17 bases between. CDR3 DNA sequence: TGCAGTTCCTCTCCGGCTGTCTTTTCACCCCTCCACTTT. The encoded protein is CSSSPAVFSPLHF.

V is TRBV11-2 and J is TRBJ2-7; D gene ambiguous. The CDR3 is 13 amino acids. The V and J ends lost 6 bases and 5 bases respectively, with 14 bases between them. Germline CDR1 is SGHAT and CDR2 is FQNNGV. CDR3 region: CASSSQNLNEQYF. Here the CDR3 DNA reads TGTGCCAGCAGTTCCCAAAACCTCAACGAGCAGTACTTC. The whole variable domain, remainder taken from reference TRBV11-2 and TRBJ2-7, is EAGVAQSPRYKIIEKRQSVAFWCNPISGHATLYWYQQILGQGPKLLIQFQNNGVVDDSQLPKDRFSAERLKGVDSTLKIQPAKLEDSAVYLCASSSQNLNEQYFGPGTRLTVT.

The J gene is TRBJ2-1, the V gene TRBV7-9, with no clear D. The germline CDR1 and CDR2 sequences are SEHNR and FQNEAQ (reference sequence). The CDR3 is 15 amino acids. The germline V and J ends were trimmed by 3 bases and 3 bases, with 12 bases remaining between them. In nucleotides, the CDR3 is TGTGCCAGCAGCTTTGACTTGACGTTCTACAATGAGCAGTTCTTC. Translating gives CASSFDLTFYNEQFF.

This clonotype was recorded at least ten times. The chain carries TRBV5-1 and TRBJ1-1; 8 bases map to TRBD1. In germline, CDR1 is SGHRS, CDR2 YFSETQ. This CDR3 contains 13 residues. V dropped 6 bases and J dropped 1; count of bases not matched to a gene: 2. This CDR3 is CASTDRENTEAFF. Written as DNA, the CDR3 is TGCGCCAGCACGGACAGGGAGAACACTGAAGCTTTCTTT.

The CDR3 nucleotides are TGCGCCAGCAGCTTAAGGACCGTCGGCATTCAGTACTTC. It encodes CASSLRTVGIQYF. The V call is TRBV5-1, the J call TRBJ2-4; D gene ambiguous. Germline CDR1 SGHRS, CDR2 YFSETQ. The CDR3 contains 13 residues. Trimming took off 2 bases at V and 9 bases at J, with 12 bases between the two ends.

This clonotype was seen only a few times. The chain uses TRBV10-3 and TRBJ2-7; 7 bases are a match to TRBD2. Germline assignment: CDR1 ENHRY and CDR2 SYGVKD. CDR3 length: 13 residues. V lost 5 bases, J lost 4 bases, and 5 bases stayed unmatched. CDR3 bases: TGTGCCATCAGTAGCGGGACCAAATACGAGCAGTACTTC. Protein sequence: CAISSGTKYEQYF.

This clonotype was picked up a small number of times. This rearrangement joins TRBV4-1 to TRBJ2-7; no firm D call. The CDR3 covers 12 residues. Germline lookup yields CDR1 MGHRA and CDR2 YSYEKL. V was cut by 6 bases and J by 2 bases, with 8 bases left in between. For the CDR3, the DNA is TGCGCCAGCAGGGCCCGAACCTACGAGCAGTACTTC. The encoded protein is CASRARTYEQYF.

J is TRBJ2-7 and V is TRBV7-3, with a tentative D call TRBD2 (6 bases). The germline V gene encodes CDR1 SGHTA and CDR2 FQGTGA. The CDR3 is made up of 14 amino acids. V gave up 2 bases and J gave up 3 bases, with 11 bases separating them. CDR3 amino acids: CASSLGGQVYEQYF. CDR3 nucleotide sequence: TGTGCCAGCAGCTTAGGAGGGCAGGTCTACGAGCAGTACTTC.

In this sample, this clonotype turned up a few times. The V gene is TRBV5-1, the J gene TRBJ1-4, with D possibly matching TRBD1 (6 bases). The CDR3 consists of 15 residues. V was cut by 1 base and J by 5 bases, with 12 bases left in between. The V gene's germline CDR1 is SGHRS and CDR2 YFSETQ. The CDR3 here is CASSLSRTANEKLFF. The CDR3 DNA sequence: TGCGCCAGCAGCTTGAGTAGGACAGCGAATGAAAAACTGTTTTTT.

A few counts support this clonotype. The V call is TRBV5-1, the J call TRBJ2-3, with 9 nucleotides matching TRBD1. This CDR3 has 14 residues. Germline loops: CDR1 SGHRS, CDR2 YFSETQ. After removal of 7 bases from V and 2 bases from J, the junction contained 5 bases not matched to a gene. The DNA of the CDR3 is TGCGCCAGCGCGCGGACAGGGGACACAGATACGCAGTATTTT. Amino acid sequence: CASARTGDTDTQYF. Supplemented by reference TRBV5-1 and TRBJ2-3, the full variable domain reads KAGVTQTPRYLIKTRGQQVTLSCSPISGHRSVSWYQQTPGQGLQFLFEYFSETQRNKGNFPGRFSGRQFSNSRSEMNVSTLELGDSALYLCASARTGDTDTQYFGPGTRLTVL.

The chain has TRBV5-1 and TRBJ2-1, with 10 bases fitting TRBD2. Germline loops: CDR1 SGHRS, CDR2 YFSETQ. J gave up 2 bases and V 0 bases, and 11 bases lay outside the gene matches. The CDR3 length is 19 residues. The CDR3 bases are TGCGCCAGCAGCTTGGTGGGACAGACCAGCGGGAGGGCCTACAATGAGCAGTTCTTC. Amino acid sequence: CASSLVGQTSGRAYNEQFF.

CDR3 sequence: CASSLILPGTGGYEQYF. In DNA form, the CDR3 reads TGTGCCAGCAGTCTCATCCTCCCGGGGACAGGGGGCTACGAGCAGTACTTC. The genes are TRBV27 and TRBJ2-7, with 11 nucleotides matching TRBD1. V shed 5 bases and J 3 bases; nucleotides not matched to a gene: 12. Per germline, CDR1 MNHEY and CDR2 SMNVEV (reference sequence). CDR3 length: 17 amino acids.

Only a few counts were recorded for this clonotype. The chain joins TRBV20-1 to TRBJ2-1; 7 positions match TRBD2. J was trimmed by 6 bases and V by 2 bases; bases with no gene match: 13. The germline V gene has CDR1 DFQATT and CDR2 SNEGSKA (reference sequence). The CDR3 spans 16 residues. The CDR3 region has the DNA TGCAGTGCTAGATTTCTAGCGGAGCAGACCCCCAATGAGCAGTTCTTC. This translates into CSARFLAEQTPNEQFF.

Regarding this clonotype: The junction does not match germline at one end; this may be a read error. The chain uses TRBV7-9 and TRBJ1-4, with D possibly being TRBD1 (6 bases). This CDR3 contains 15 residues. Germline-derived CDR1 and CDR2 are SEHNR and FQNEAQ (reference sequence). CDR3 nucleotide sequence: TGTGACAGCAACCGGGTCCGGGGGGCTGTTGAGGAACTGTTTTTT. This encodes CDSNRVRGAVEELFF. The variable domain in full, completed from reference TRBV7-9 and TRBJ1-4, reads DTGVSQNPRHKITKRGQNVTFRCDPISEHNRLYWYRQTLGQGPEFLTYFQNEAQLEKSRLLSDRFSAERPKGSFSTLEIQRTEQGDSAMYLCDSNRVRGAVEELFFGSGTQLSVL.

This clonotype came up many times. The V and J genes are TRBV5-1 and TRBJ2-1; weak D call: TRBD2 (5 bases). The CDR3 extends over 15 amino acids. Germline V gives CDR1 SGHRS, CDR2 YFSETQ. V lost 2 bases to trimming and J lost 2 bases, with 11 bases between them. The CDR3 region is CASSLTSSPYNEQFF. The CDR3 DNA is TGCGCCAGCAGCTTAACTAGTTCCCCCTACAATGAGCAGTTCTTC.

The chain carries TRBV21-1 and TRBJ2-7; the table's D call of TRBD1 was not tested on the DNA. TRBV21-1 is termed a pseudogene. The CDR3 is made up of 15 amino acids. CDR3 in DNA: TGTGCCAGCATCAAGGGGGGCCCGAGATCCTACGAGCAGTACTTC. This translates into CASIKGGPRSYEQYF.

This chain joins TRBV27 and TRBJ2-1, with 9 bases identical to TRBD1. The germline CDR1 and CDR2 sequences are MNHEY and SMNVEV (reference sequence). The CDR3 consists of 14 residues. With V trimmed by 6 bases and J by 9 bases, 9 bases remained unmatched. The CDR3 protein is CASSTDRGGGEQFF. DNA for the CDR3: TGTGCCAGCAGCACAGACAGGGGGGGTGGTGAGCAGTTCTTC.

The chain is built from TRBV5-5 and TRBJ2-7; 8 bases match TRBD1. CDR3 length: 16 amino acids. J gave up 7 bases and V 6 bases, and 18 bases lay outside the gene matches. Looked up from germline, CDR1 is SGHKS and CDR2 is YYEKEE (reference sequence). CDR3 nucleotide sequence: TGTGCCAGCATCCCTGGACAGGGATATCCCCTCCGTGAGCAGTACTTC. It translates to CASIPGQGYPLREQYF.

In its sample, this clonotype was seen many times. The rearrangement uses TRBV7-2 and TRBJ1-5; TRBD1 might be the D (5 bases). Germline CDR1 reads SGHTA; CDR2 reads FQGNSA. Trimming removed 1 base at V and 2 bases at J, with 12 bases between. There are 16 residues in the CDR3. The CDR3, as DNA: TGTGCCAGCAGCTTAGGGAGCACCAGGGGCAATCAGCCCCAGCATTTT. It specifies CASSLGSTRGNQPQHF.

The chain employs TRBV18 and TRBJ2-5; 7 nucleotides match TRBD1. This CDR3 region has 15 residues. V dropped 7 bases and J dropped 1; count of bases not matched to a gene: 9. Germline CDR1 reads KGHSH; CDR2 reads LQKENI. The CDR3 sequence: CASLPTGTVQETQYF. The CDR3 bases are TGTGCCAGCTTACCTACTGGGACAGTCCAAGAGACCCAGTACTTC.